The text below deals with one T cell receptor beta chain. Its antigen is unknown. Each CDR3 protein is one row after TCRdb ran MiXCR on the reads. The table shows 570,000 or so distinct CDR3 sequences, with almost 40% occurring only once. This record belongs to a study of T cell repertoires in cytomegalovirus infection. Study in general: Carrying CMV and the relevant HLA type showed in public TCR beta signatures.

Germline lookup yields CDR1 MNHEY and CDR2 SVGEGT. This CDR3 has 13 residues. Trimming removed 2 bases at V and 2 bases at J, with 6 bases between. General study findings and limits: HLA-C-restricted, CMV-specific TCR beta clonotypes were dominant ex vivo.

This TCR came from a human donor in good health (CMV status not recorded). Some clones in this sample may be carry-over from other donors' samples. Sequenced here: cultured PBMCs, sampled from culture after CMV antigen stimulation. This chain connects TRBV6-2 or TRBV6-3 to TRBJ1-2; D is undetermined. CDR3 region: CASSYAGNYGYTF. The CDR3 DNA reads as TGTGCCAGCAGTTACGCCGGGAACTATGGCTACACCTTC.